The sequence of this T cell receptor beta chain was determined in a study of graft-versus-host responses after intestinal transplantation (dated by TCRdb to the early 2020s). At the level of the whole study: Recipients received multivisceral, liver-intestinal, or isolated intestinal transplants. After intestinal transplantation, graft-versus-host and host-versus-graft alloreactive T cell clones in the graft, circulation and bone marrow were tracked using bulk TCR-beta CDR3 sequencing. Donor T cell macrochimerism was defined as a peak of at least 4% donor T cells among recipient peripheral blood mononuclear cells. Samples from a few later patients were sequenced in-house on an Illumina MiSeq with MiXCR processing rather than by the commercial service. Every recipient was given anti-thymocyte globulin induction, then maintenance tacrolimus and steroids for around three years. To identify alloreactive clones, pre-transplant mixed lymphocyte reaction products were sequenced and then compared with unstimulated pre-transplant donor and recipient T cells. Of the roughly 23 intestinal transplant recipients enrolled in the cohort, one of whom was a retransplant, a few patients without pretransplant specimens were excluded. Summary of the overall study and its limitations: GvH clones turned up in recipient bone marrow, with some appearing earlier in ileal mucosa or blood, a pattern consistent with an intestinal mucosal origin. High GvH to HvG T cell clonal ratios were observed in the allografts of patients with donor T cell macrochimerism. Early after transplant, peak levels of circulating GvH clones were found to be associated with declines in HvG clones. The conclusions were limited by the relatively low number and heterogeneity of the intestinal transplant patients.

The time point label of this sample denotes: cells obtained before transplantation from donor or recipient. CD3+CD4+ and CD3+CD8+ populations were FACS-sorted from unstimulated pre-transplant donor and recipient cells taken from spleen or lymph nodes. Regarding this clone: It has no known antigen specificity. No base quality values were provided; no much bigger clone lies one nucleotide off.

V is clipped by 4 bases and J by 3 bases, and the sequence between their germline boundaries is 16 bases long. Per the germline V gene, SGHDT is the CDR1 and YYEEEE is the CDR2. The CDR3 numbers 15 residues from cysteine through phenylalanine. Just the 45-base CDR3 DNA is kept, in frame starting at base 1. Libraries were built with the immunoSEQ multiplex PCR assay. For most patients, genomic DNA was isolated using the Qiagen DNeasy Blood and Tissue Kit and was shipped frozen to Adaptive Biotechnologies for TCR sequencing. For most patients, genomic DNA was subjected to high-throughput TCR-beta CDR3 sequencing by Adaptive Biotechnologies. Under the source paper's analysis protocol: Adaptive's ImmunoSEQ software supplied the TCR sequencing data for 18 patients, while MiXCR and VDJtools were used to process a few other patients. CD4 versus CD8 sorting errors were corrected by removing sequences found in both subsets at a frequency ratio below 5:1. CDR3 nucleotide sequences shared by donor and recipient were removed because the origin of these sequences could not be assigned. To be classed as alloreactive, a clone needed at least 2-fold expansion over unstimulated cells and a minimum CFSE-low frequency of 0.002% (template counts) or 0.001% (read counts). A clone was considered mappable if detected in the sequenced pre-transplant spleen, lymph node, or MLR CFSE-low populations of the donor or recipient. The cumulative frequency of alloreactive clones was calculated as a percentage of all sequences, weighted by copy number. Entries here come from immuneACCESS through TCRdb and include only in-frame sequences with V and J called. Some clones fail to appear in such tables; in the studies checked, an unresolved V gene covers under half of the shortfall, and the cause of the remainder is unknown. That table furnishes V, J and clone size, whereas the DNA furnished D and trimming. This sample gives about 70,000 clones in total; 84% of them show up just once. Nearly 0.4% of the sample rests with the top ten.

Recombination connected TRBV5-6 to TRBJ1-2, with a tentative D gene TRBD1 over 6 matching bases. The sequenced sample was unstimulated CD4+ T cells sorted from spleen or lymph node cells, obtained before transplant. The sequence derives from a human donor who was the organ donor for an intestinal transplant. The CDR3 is CASSPDSRSDYGYTF. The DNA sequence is TGTGCCAGCAGCCCGGACAGTCGGAGCGACTATGGCTACACCTTC.